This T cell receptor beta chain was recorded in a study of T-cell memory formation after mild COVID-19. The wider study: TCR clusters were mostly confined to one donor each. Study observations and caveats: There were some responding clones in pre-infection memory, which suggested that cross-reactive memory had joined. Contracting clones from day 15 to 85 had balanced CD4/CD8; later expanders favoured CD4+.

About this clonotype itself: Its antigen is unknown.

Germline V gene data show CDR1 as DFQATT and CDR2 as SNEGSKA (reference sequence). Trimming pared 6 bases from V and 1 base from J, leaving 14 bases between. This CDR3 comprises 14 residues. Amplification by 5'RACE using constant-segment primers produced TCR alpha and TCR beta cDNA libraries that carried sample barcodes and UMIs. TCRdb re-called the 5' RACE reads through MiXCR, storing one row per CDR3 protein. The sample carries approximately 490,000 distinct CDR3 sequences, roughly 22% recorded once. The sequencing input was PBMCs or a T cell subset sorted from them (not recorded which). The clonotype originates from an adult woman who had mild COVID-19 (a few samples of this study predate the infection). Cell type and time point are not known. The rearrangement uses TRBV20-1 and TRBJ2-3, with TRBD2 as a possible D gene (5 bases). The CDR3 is CSARRTDGTDTQYF. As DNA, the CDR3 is TGCAGTGCCCGGAGGACGGACGGCACAGATACGCAGTATTTT.